The next 2 T cell receptor beta chains were all read from a single sample in a study of CD8+ T cells in alopecia areata. Following RNA extraction, reverse transcription yielded cDNA that acted as the sequencing template. The table came from immunoSEQ multiplex PCR; TCRdb's copy has only in-frame clones and leaves some out. The sample records about 190,000 clones, approximately 60% being singletons. Treatment meaning: oral pan-JAK inhibitor, 5-10 mg twice daily. The sequenced sample was CD4+ T cells sorted from blood, obtained at week 4, from a patient treated with tofacitinib. The source is a human donor with alopecia areata.

CDR3 protein: CASTRQGPGGYGYTF. The CDR3 DNA reads as TGTGCCAGCACCCGACAGGGGCCCGGGGGGTATGGCTACACCTTC. The rearrangement uses TRBV7-2 and TRBJ1-2, with 8 bases identical to TRBD1. V lost 7 bases and J lost 5; bases outside the gene matches: 12. This CDR3 spans 15 amino acids. Per the germline V gene, CDR1 is SGHTA and CDR2 is FQGNSA.

The chain combines TRBV9 with TRBJ2-1; 11 nucleotides line up with TRBD2. Germline V gene data show CDR1 as SGDLS and CDR2 as YYNGEE. The ends lost 0 bases at V and 8 bases at J; junction bases unmatched: 4. The CDR3 has 15 amino acids. The CDR3 loop is CASSVEASGRYEQFF. The CDR3 nucleotides are TGTGCCAGCAGCGTAGAGGCTAGCGGGAGGTATGAGCAGTTCTTC.